A selection of T cell receptor beta chains follows, all from one sample in a study of Ad26.COV2.S vaccination and SARS-CoV-2 variants. Sequencing was performed with immunoSEQ multiplex PCR; in TCRdb, only in-frame clones are kept and a portion is missing. The sample includes around 86,000 clones, about four fifths of them seen just once. The sample was peripheral blood, taken after recovery from COVID-19. The receptors come from a human donor who had recovered from COVID-19. Both conserved end residues are part of each CDR3. A D gene is named only where the DNA matches it firmly. For some rows the clone size is stated as once, few or many, or as a class when expanded; others skip it.

v_gene,j_gene,abundance,d_gene,CDR3nt,CDR3aa
TRBV7-9,TRBJ2-1,.,.,TGTGCCAGCAGCTCCTCGGGACTTTACAATGAGCAGTTCTTC,CASSSSGLYNEQFF
TRBV18,TRBJ1-1,.,TRBD1,TGTGCCAGCTCAAAGGGACAGGGGTTAACTGAAGCTTTCTTT,CASSKGQGLTEAFF
TRBV7-9,TRBJ2-2,.,.,TGTGCCAGCAGCTTCTTGCTGGCCGGACCCGGGGAGCTGTTTTTT,CASSFLLAGPGELFF
TRBV5-1,TRBJ2-7,.,.,TGCGCCAGGCCTCAGGGCCAGCCTGGAGACGAGCAGTACTTC,CARPQGQPGDEQYF
TRBV5-4,TRBJ2-7,.,.,TGTGCCAGCAGCCCCTTTACGGCGGGAGAGCAGTACTTC,CASSPFTAGEQYF
TRBV7-2,TRBJ1-5,.,.,TGTGCCAGCAGCGTGGACACGTTTAGCAATCAGCCCCAGCATTTT,CASSVDTFSNQPQHF
TRBV15,TRBJ1-2,.,.,TGTGCCACCAGCAGAGATATGTCTCGAAACTATGGCTACACCTTC,CATSRDMSRNYGYTF
TRBV5-1,TRBJ2-3,.,TRBD2,TGCGCCAGCAGTTTCGGGGGAGGGCCGGAGTTCACGAAAAGCACAGATACGCAGTATTTT,CASSFGGGPEFTKSTDTQYF
TRBV5-1,TRBJ1-2,.,TRBD1,TGCGCCAGCAGCTTGGGACAGGGAGTGATAGGTGGCTACACCTTC,CASSLGQGVIGGYTF
TRBV5-4,TRBJ1-2,.,.,TGTGCCAGCAGCTTAATTCAGGGACGCTATGGCTACACCTTC,CASSLIQGRYGYTF
TRBV12-5,TRBJ2-5,.,.,TGTGCTAGTGGTCCCCGGGCGGCTCAAGAGACCCAGTACTTC,CASGPRAAQETQYF
TRBV4-3,TRBJ2-1,.,.,TGCGCCAGCAGCCAAGATACGGGCCGGAGGTACAATGAGCAGTTCTTC,CASSQDTGRRYNEQFF
TRBV6-1,TRBJ1-4,.,TRBD1,TGTGCCAGCAGTGTGGGCAGGGGGCGCCCAATTGAAAAACTGTTTTTT,CASSVGRGRPIEKLFF
TRBV10-1,TRBJ2-5,once,.,TGCGCCAGCAGTGAGTCTGGAACTACGGAGACCCAGTACTTC,CASSESGTTETQYF
TRBV28,TRBJ2-7,.,.,TGTGCCAGCAGTTTATCTTCGGGCGTCGAGCAGTACTTC,CASSLSSGVEQYF
TRBV5-8,TRBJ2-3,.,TRBD1,TGTGCCAGCAGCAGCCAGGGGGCAGGTCACAGATACGCAGTATTT,CASSSQGAGHRYAVF
TRBV13,TRBJ2-5,once,TRBD1,TGTGCCAGCAGATTAGCCGGACAGGGGAAGGCATTGGGGAGGTCCCAGTACTTC,CASRLAGQGKALGRSQYF